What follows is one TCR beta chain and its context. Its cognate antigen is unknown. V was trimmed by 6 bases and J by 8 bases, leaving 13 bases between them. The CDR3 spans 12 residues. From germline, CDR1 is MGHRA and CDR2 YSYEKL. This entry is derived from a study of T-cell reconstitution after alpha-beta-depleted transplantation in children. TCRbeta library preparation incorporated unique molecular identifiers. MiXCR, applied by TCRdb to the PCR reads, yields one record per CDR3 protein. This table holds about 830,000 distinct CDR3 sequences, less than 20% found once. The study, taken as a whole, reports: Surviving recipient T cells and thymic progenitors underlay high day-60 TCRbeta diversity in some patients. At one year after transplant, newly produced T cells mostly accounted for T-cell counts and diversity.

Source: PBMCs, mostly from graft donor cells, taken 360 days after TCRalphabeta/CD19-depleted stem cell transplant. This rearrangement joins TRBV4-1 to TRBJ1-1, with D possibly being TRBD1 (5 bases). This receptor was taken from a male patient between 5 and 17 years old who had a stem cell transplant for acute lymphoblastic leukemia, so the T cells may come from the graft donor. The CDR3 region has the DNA TGCGCCAGCAGTCAGCCGGGACTCGAAGCTTTCTTT. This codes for CASSQPGLEAFF.